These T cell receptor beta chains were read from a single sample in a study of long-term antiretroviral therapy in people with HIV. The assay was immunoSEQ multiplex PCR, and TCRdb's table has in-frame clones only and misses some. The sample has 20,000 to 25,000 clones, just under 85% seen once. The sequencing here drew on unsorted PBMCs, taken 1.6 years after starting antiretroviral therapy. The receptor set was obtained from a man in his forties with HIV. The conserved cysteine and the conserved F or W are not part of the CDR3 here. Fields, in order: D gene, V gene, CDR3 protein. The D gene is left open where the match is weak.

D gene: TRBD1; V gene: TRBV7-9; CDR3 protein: ASSQGQGNYGYT
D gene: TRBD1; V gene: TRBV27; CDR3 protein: ASSAGTGDNSPLH
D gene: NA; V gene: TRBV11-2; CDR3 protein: ASSLMRYSGNTIY
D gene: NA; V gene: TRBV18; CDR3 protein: ASSTSRRNYEQY
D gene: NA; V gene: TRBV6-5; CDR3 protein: ASSYGPRWGAYEQY
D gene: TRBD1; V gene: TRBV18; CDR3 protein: ASSPGRGPNEQY
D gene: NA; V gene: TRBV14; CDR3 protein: ASSHRNEQY
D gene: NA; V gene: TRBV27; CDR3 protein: ASRSFGEQY
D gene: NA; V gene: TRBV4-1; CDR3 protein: ASSHGREHYEQY
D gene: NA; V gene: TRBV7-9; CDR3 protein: ASSFPLRTDTQY
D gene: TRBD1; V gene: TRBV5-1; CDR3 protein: ASSLGGGDGNEQF
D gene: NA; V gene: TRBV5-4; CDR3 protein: ASSLELTVAETQY
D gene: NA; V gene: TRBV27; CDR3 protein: ASSPSPRNFGEQY
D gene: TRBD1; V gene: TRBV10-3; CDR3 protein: ATRGSTGGTFNSPLH
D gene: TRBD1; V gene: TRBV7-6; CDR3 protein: ASSLGQEYEQY
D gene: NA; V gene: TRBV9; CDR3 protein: ASSVEGGGYT
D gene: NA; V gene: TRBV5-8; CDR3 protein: ASSSSGHSNQPQH
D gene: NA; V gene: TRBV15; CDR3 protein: ATSRDSGLETQY
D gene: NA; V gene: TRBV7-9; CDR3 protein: ASSLTASYEQY
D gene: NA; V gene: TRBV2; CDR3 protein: ASSDPPYEQY
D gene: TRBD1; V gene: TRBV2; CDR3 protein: ASSQGARRTDTQY
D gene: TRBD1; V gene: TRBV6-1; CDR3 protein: ATGQGEGYEQY
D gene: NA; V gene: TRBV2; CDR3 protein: ASSVSEGRGNQPQH
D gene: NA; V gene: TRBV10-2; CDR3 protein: ASSDGPGSPQH
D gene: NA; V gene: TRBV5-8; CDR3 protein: ASSLVLGESNEQF
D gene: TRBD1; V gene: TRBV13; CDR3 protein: ASSDRGQETQY
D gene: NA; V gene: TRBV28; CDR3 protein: ASSGTGPYNSPLH
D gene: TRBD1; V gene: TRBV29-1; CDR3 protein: SVPRDRGQGANYGYT
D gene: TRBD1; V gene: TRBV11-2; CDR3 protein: ASSLPDRAYTYNEQF
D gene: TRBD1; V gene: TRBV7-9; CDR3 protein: ASSNPSGRGLYEQF
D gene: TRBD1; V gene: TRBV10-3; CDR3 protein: AISVRGLGYGYT
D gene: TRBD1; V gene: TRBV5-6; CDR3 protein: ASSRSDRVGSGYT
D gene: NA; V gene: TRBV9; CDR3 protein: ASSVGLADYNEQF
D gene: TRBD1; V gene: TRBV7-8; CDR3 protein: ASRRDRGLEQY
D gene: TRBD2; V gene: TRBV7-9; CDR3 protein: ASSLASLAGGPSTDTQY
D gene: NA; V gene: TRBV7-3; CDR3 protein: ASSWGESTGELF
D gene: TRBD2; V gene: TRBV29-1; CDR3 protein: SVRLAGIQETQY
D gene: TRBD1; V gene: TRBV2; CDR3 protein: ASSTGTASTDTQY
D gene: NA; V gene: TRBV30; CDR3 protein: AWSFTRVEQF
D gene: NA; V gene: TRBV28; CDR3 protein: ASSPPQGGFGYT
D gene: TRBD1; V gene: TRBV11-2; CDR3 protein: ASSLSDRGLYEQY